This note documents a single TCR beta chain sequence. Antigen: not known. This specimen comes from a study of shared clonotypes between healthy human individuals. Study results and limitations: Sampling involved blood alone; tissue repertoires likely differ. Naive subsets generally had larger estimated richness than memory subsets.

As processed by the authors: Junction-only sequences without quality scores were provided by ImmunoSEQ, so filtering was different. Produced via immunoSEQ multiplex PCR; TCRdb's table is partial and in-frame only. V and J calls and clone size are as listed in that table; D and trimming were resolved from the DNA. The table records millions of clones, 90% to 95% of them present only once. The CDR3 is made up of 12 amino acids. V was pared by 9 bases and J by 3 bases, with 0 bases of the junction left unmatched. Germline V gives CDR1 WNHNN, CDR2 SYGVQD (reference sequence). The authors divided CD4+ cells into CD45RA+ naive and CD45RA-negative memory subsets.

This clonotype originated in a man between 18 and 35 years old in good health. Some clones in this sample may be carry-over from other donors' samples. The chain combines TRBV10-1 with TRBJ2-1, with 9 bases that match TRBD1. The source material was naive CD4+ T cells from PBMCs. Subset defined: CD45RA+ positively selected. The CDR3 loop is CARDRGYNEQFF. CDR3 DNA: TGCGCCAGGGACAGGGGCTACAATGAGCAGTTCTTC.